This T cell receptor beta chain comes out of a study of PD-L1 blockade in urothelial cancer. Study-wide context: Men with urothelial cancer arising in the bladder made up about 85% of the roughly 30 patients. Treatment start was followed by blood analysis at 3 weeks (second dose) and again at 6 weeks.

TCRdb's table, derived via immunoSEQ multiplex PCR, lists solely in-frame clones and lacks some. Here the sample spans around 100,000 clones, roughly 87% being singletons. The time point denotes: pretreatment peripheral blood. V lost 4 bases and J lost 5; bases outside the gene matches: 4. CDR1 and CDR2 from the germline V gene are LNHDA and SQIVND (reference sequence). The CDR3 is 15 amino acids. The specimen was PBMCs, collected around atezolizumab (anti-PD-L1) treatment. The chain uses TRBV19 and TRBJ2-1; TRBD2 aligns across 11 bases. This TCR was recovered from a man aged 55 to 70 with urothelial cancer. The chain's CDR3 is CASSTLAGGHNEQFF. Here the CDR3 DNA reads TGTGCCAGTAGTACTCTAGCGGGGGGACACAATGAGCAGTTCTTC.